These 17 T cell receptor beta chains were sequenced from one sample in a study of cytomegalovirus exposure and HLA in healthy donors. The PCR employed 60 Vbeta primers together with 13 Jbeta primers. The protocol was immunoSEQ multiplex PCR, while the TCRdb copy is restricted to in-frame clones and leaves out a portion. The profile shows around 200,000 clones, around four fifths of them singletons. Specimen: PBMCs. These TCRs come from a man aged 50-60 years in good health and CMV-seronegative.

The chain recombines TRBV2 with TRBJ2-7; D possibly corresponds to TRBD2 (6 bases). In germline, CDR1 is SNHLY, CDR2 FYNNEI. This CDR3 is 15 amino acids long. V lost 8 bases, J lost 0 bases, and 17 bases lay in between. In nucleotides, the CDR3 is TGTGCCAGCCGCTGGACCCGGGAGAACTCCTACGAGCAGTACTTC. Protein: CASRWTRENSYEQYF.

This chain connects TRBV9 to TRBJ2-1; 11 bases match TRBD2. J was trimmed by 7 bases and V by 2 bases; bases with no gene match: 2. Germline loops: CDR1 SGDLS, CDR2 YYNGEE. The CDR3 contains 14 residues. The CDR3 loop is CASSVSSGGNEQFF. DNA of the CDR3: TGTGCCAGCAGCGTGTCTAGCGGGGGGAATGAGCAGTTCTTC.

This sequence joins TRBV7-3 and TRBJ2-1, with D tentatively TRBD2 (7 bases). Germline assignment: CDR1 SGHTA and CDR2 FQGTGA. The CDR3 is made up of 18 amino acids. With 5 bases removed from V and 0 bases from J, the gap between germline ends came to 20 bases. The CDR3 loop reads CASSGGGGRRSSYNEQFF. In nucleotides, the CDR3 is TGTGCCAGCAGCGGGGGCGGCGGGAGAAGGAGCTCCTACAATGAGCAGTTCTTC.

The J gene is TRBJ2-1, the V gene TRBV28; 11 nucleotides match TRBD2. Germline-derived CDR1 and CDR2 are MDHEN and SYDVKM. The CDR3 covers 18 residues. The junction had 11 bases not matched to a gene; V was cut back by 4 bases and J by 3 bases. The CDR3 DNA is TGTGCCAGCAGTTCCTCTTTGCTAGCGGGAGGCAGCTACAATGAGCAGTTCTTC. Amino acid sequence: CASSSSLLAGGSYNEQFF.

The sample holds one count of this clone. The V gene is TRBV28, the J gene TRBJ2-3, with 9 bases matching TRBD2. Per germline, CDR1 MDHEN and CDR2 SYDVKM. CDR3 size: 14 residues. V trimming: 7 bases; J trimming: 4 bases; junction bases outside the gene matches: 6. The CDR3 DNA is TGTGCCAGCACTGCGGGAGGGCCGGCAGATACGCAGTATTTT. This codes for CASTAGGPADTQYF.

The chain employs TRBV5-1 and TRBJ2-7; D is perhaps TRBD1 (7 bases). The CDR3 spans 15 residues. The germline V and J ends were trimmed by 3 bases and 6 bases, with 19 bases remaining between them. Per germline, CDR1 SGHRS and CDR2 YFSETQ. CDR3 nucleotides: TGCGCCAGCAGCTGGACTAACAGGGGTACGGGCGAGCAGTACTTC. This gives the protein CASSWTNRGTGEQYF.

V and J are TRBV19 and TRBJ2-3; 8 nucleotides agree with TRBD2. The CDR3 runs to 16 residues. The germline gives CDR1 LNHDA, CDR2 SQIVND (reference sequence). Trimming at V came to 6 bases and at J to 4 bases, leaving 12 bases not matched to a gene. The CDR3 region has the DNA TGTGCCAGTAGAGGGAGGAACGGGGGGGGTGCAGATACGCAGTATTTT. Protein sequence: CASRGRNGGGADTQYF. The complete variable domain, with remaining parts taken from reference TRBV19 and TRBJ2-3, reads DGGITQSPKYLFRKEGQNVTLSCEQNLNHDAMYWYRQDPGQGLRLIYYSQIVNDFQKGDIAEGYSVSREKKESFPLTVTSAQKNPTAFYLCASRGRNGGGADTQYFGPGTRLTVL.

The chain joins TRBV5-1 to TRBJ1-1, with D unclear. V was clipped by 0 bases and J by 1 base, with 7 bases between them. The germline V gene encodes CDR1 SGHRS and CDR2 YFSETQ. There are 14 residues in the CDR3. CDR3 bases: TGCGCCAGCAGCTTGGACCGGGGGAACACTGAAGCTTTCTTT. The encoded protein is CASSLDRGNTEAFF.

This chain uses TRBV5-1 with TRBJ2-5; 9 bases agree with TRBD1. After removal of 3 bases from V and 4 bases from J, the junction contained 1 base not matched to a gene. Germline CDR1 reads SGHRS; CDR2 reads YFSETQ. This CDR3 spans 13 amino acids. The CDR3 is CASSSDRGETQYF. In DNA, the CDR3 is TGCGCCAGCAGCTCGGACAGGGGAGAGACCCAGTACTTC.

This rearrangement joins TRBV7-9 to TRBJ1-2; D call uncertain. The germline CDR1 and CDR2 sequences are SEHNR and FQNEAQ (reference sequence). CDR3 length equals 15 residues. Trimming stripped 8 bases from V and 6 bases from J, with 22 bases between. This CDR3 reads CASGLDGLIGHGYTF. The CDR3 DNA reads TGTGCCAGCGGGCTGGACGGACTGATAGGGCATGGCTACACCTTC.

The chain links TRBV5-1 to TRBJ2-2; TRBD1 aligns across 10 bases. The junction had 17 bases not matched to a gene; V was cut back by 4 bases and J by 5 bases. The germline V gene has CDR1 SGHRS and CDR2 YFSETQ. The CDR3 loop spans 19 amino acids. CDR3 protein: CASSPNIGETDRGTGELFF. The CDR3 DNA reads as TGCGCCAGCAGCCCAAATATAGGGGAAACGGACAGGGGGACCGGGGAGCTGTTTTTT. Based on the CDR3 plus reference TRBV5-1 and TRBJ2-2, the full variable domain is KAGVTQTPRYLIKTRGQQVTLSCSPISGHRSVSWYQQTPGQGLQFLFEYFSETQRNKGNFPGRFSGRQFSNSRSEMNVSTLELGDSALYLCASSPNIGETDRGTGELFFGEGSRLTVL.

The genes are TRBV5-1 and TRBJ2-3; 7 bases match TRBD2. J gave up 2 bases and V 3 bases, and 3 bases lay outside the gene matches. This CDR3 comprises 14 residues. In germline, CDR1 is SGHRS, CDR2 YFSETQ. CDR3 sequence (DNA): TGCGCCAGCAGCTCCAGCGGGGACACAGATACGCAGTATTTT. As protein: CASSSSGDTDTQYF.

The chain joins TRBV19 to TRBJ1-2; no reliable D call. The CDR3 runs 13 residues. The germline CDR1 and CDR2 sequences are LNHDA and SQIVND (reference sequence). Trimming shortened V by 6 bases and J by 2 bases, and 10 bases separated the two germline ends. CDR3 sequence: CASSTQANYGYTF. CDR3 in DNA: TGTGCCAGTAGCACCCAGGCGAACTATGGCTACACCTTC.

This rearrangement joins TRBV7-2 to TRBJ2-3, with TRBD1 matching 9 bases. Per the germline V gene, CDR1 is SGHTA and CDR2 is FQGNSA. The ends lost 4 bases at V and 4 bases at J; junction bases unmatched: 3. This CDR3 spans 14 amino acids. The DNA of the CDR3 is TGTGCCAGCAGCTGGGACAGGGACGCAGATACGCAGTATTTT. This translates into CASSWDRDADTQYF.

The V and J genes are TRBV11-3 and TRBJ2-7; the D gene is possibly TRBD2 (6 bases). CDR1 and CDR2 from the germline V gene are SGHNT and YENEEA. The CDR3 is 17 amino acids. Trimming cost V 5 bases and J 2 bases, with 22 bases left between them. CDR3 residues: CASSPRDAPITPYEQYF. The CDR3 region has the DNA TGTGCCAGCAGCCCGCGGGACGCTCCTATCACCCCCTACGAGCAGTACTTC. Supplemented by reference TRBV11-3 and TRBJ2-7, the full variable domain reads EAGVVQSPRYKIIEKKQPVAFWCNPISGHNTLYWYLQNLGQGPELLIRYENEEAVDDSQLPKDRFSAERLKGVDSTLKIQPAELGDSAVYLCASSPRDAPITPYEQYFGPGTRLTVT.

The rearrangement joins TRBV11-2 to TRBJ2-3; 9 nucleotides match TRBD1. Germline lookup yields CDR1 SGHAT and CDR2 FQNNGV. J lost 1 base, V lost 0 bases, and 2 bases had no gene match. There are 16 residues in the CDR3. The CDR3: CASSLETGGGTDTQYF. Written as DNA, the CDR3 is TGTGCCAGCAGCTTAGAAACAGGGGGCGGCACAGATACGCAGTATTTT.

The rearrangement uses TRBV11-2 and TRBJ2-7; D is possibly TRBD2 (5 bases). CDR3 length: 17 amino acids. V lost 1 base and J lost 5, with 21 bases in between. Germline V lookup: CDR1 SGHAT, CDR2 FQNNGV. CDR3 DNA sequence: TGTGCCAGCAGCTTAGCTTCAAGTGGACTCGCCCCGGACGAGCAGTACTTC. It encodes CASSLASSGLAPDEQYF.